This TCR beta chain originates from a study of T cell responses to AZD1222 COVID-19 vaccine. Second doses at about 4 or about 12 weeks were pooled. V lost 2 bases, J lost 6 bases, and 9 bases stayed unmatched. The V gene's germline CDR1 is SEHNR and CDR2 FQNEAQ (reference sequence). This CDR3 has 15 amino acids. Assay used: immunoSEQ multiplex PCR; TCRdb lists only in-frame clones, some missing. The sample contains roughly 200,000 clones, just over 90% of which appear only once. The sequence derives from an adult who received the AZD1222 COVID-19 vaccine. V usage is TRBV7-9 and J usage is TRBJ1-2, with 7 bases that match TRBD1. This material consisted of peripheral blood, taken 28 days after the second AZD1222 dose. CDR3 sequence: CASSLSGQRVHGYTF. The CDR3 DNA reads TGTGCCAGCAGCTTATCGGGACAGAGGGTCCATGGCTACACCTTC.